A selection of T cell receptor beta chains follows, all from one sample in a study of T-cell reconstitution after alpha-beta-depleted transplantation in children. TCRdb processed the PCR reads anew with MiXCR; each CDR3 protein has one entry. The data show hundreds of thousands of distinct CDR3 sequences, around 13% seen once. The sample here was PBMCs, mostly from graft donor cells, taken 360 days after TCRalphabeta/CD19-depleted stem cell transplant. Source of these receptors: a male patient aged 10-17 years who had a stem cell transplant for acute myeloid leukemia, so the T cells may come from the graft donor. Both conserved end residues are part of each CDR3. A D gene is named only where the DNA matches it firmly. Size is omitted from some rows. Given values are once, few, many or a class for expanded clones.

j_call d_call v_call clone_size cdr3_nt cdr3_aa
TRBJ2-3 NA TRBV6-5 NA TGTGCCAGCAGTTCAGGCGGTGCGGTTGGTACGCAGTATTTT CASSSGGAVGTQYF
TRBJ2-1 NA TRBV3-1 few TGTGCCAGCAGCCTCGGCCCTGCCTTAAATGAGCAGTTCTTC CASSLGPALNEQFF
TRBJ2-5 NA TRBV3-1 many TGTGCCAGCAGCCAAGAGGTGTCGAAGACCCAGTACTTC CASSQEVSKTQYF
TRBJ1-2 NA TRBV12-3/TRBV12-4 many TGTGCCAGCAGAAGGAACTATGGCTACACCTTC CASRRNYGYTF
TRBJ2-2 NA TRBV12-3/TRBV12-4 few TGTGCCAGCAAATTGCGGGGGGGACAGGGGAAAACCGGGGAGCTGTTTTTT CASKLRGGQGKTGELFF
TRBJ1-5 TRBD1 TRBV12-3/TRBV12-4 few TGTGCCAGCAGCTCCGACAGGGGGCTTCAGCCCCAGCATTTT CASSSDRGLQPQHF
TRBJ2-2 NA TRBV5-6 NA TGTGCCAGCAGCTTCCGGGTCTTCACCGGGGAGCTGTTTTTT CASSFRVFTGELFF
TRBJ2-3 NA TRBV20-1 many TGCAGTGCTTCAGGAAATGCTAGTTCGGATACGCAGTATTTT CSASGNASSDTQYF
TRBJ2-3 NA TRBV20-1 NA TGCAGTGCTAGATCCGGTGGGATACGCACAGATACGCAGTATTTT CSARSGGIRTDTQYF
TRBJ2-3 TRBD2 TRBV6-2/TRBV6-3 NA TGTGCCAGCAGTTACTCGAGGACTAGCGGCCCCCTTTTCCAGTATTTT CASSYSRTSGPLFQYF
TRBJ1-1 NA TRBV7-3 few TGTGCCAGCAGCAGGATACCCGGACTCACTGAAGCTTTCTTT CASSRIPGLTEAFF
TRBJ2-6 NA TRBV14 many TGTGCCAGCAGCCCTTACACTGGGGCCAACGTCCTGACTTTC CASSPYTGANVLTF
TRBJ1-1 NA TRBV7-9 few TGTGCCAGCAGCTTAGAGAGGGACACTGAAGCTTTCTTT CASSLERDTEAFF
TRBJ2-1 TRBD2 TRBV29-1 NA TGCAGCGTTGAAGGGCTAGCGGCCTCCTACAATGAGCAGTTCTTC CSVEGLAASYNEQFF
TRBJ2-5 NA TRBV12-3/TRBV12-4 few TGTGCCAGCAGTGCCCCCTCCCGGGACTTGGAAGAGACCCAGTACTTC CASSAPSRDLEETQYF
TRBJ1-5 TRBD1 TRBV20-1 many TGCAGTGCTGGTTCCGGGACAGGATATAGCAATCAGCCCCAGCATTTT CSAGSGTGYSNQPQHF
TRBJ2-3 NA TRBV24-1 many TGTGCCACCAGCTTAACAGATACGCAGTATTTT CATSLTDTQYF
TRBJ2-7 NA TRBV4-3 NA TGCGCCAGCAGCCAAGATCGAGGCCCCGAGCAGTACTTC CASSQDRGPEQYF
TRBJ2-1 TRBD2 TRBV15 few TGTGCCACCAGCGGACCTAGCGGGAGGGGGCTTGGTGAGCAGTTCTTC CATSGPSGRGLGEQFF
TRBJ2-5 NA TRBV12-3/TRBV12-4 NA TGTGCCAGCAGTTTGGAGGTGAGGTTGGAGACCCAGTACTTC CASSLEVRLETQYF
TRBJ1-5 TRBD1 TRBV5-4 once TGTGCCAGCAGCGATGGACAGGGGTTCAATCAGCCCCAGCATTTT CASSDGQGFNQPQHF
TRBJ2-7 TRBD1 TRBV7-9 few TGTGCCAGCAGTTATCGACAGGGATATGCCCACTACGAGCAGTACTTC CASSYRQGYAHYEQYF
TRBJ2-3 NA TRBV7-9 few TGTGCCAGCAGCCGCCCTGCCGTCATGAGCACAGATACGCAGTATTTT CASSRPAVMSTDTQYF
TRBJ2-5 NA TRBV5-6 NA TGTGCCAGCAGCCCTAGGGGGGGGATCAAGACCCAGTACTTC CASSPRGGIKTQYF
TRBJ2-7 TRBD1 TRBV28 many TGTGCCAGCAGCACCATTGGACAGGACCCTTACGAGCAGTACTTC CASSTIGQDPYEQYF
TRBJ2-7 NA TRBV4-3 few TGCGCCAGCAGCCAAGAGGACCAATCAGGAACCTACGAGCAGTACTTC CASSQEDQSGTYEQYF
TRBJ2-3 NA TRBV7-2 NA TGTGCCAGCAGCTTTGGGGCGGCCTCCACAGATACGCAGTATTTT CASSFGAASTDTQYF
TRBJ2-1 TRBD2 TRBV3-1 NA TGTGCCAGCAGCCACACTAGCGGAGGGAATGAGCAGTTCTTC CASSHTSGGNEQFF
TRBJ2-7 TRBD2 TRBV12-3/TRBV12-4 NA TGTGCCAGCAGTTTAGCGCTGGGGGGGTTCTCCTACGAGCAGTACTTC CASSLALGGFSYEQYF
TRBJ1-5 TRBD1 TRBV5-8 many TGTGCCAGCAGCTCCGGGGACAGGGGAAACAATCAGCCCCAGCATTTT CASSSGDRGNNQPQHF
TRBJ2-5 NA TRBV20-1 NA TGCAGTGCTAGAGATTGGCCGCGAGAGACCCAGTACTTC CSARDWPRETQYF
TRBJ2-5 NA TRBV5-1 few TGCGCCAGCAGCTTCCGGGGAGATCGCCAAGAGACCCAGTACTTC CASSFRGDRQETQYF
TRBJ2-7 TRBD1 TRBV10-3 few TGTGCCATCACCAACGACAGGGAAACCTACGAGCAGTACTTC CAITNDRETYEQYF
TRBJ2-1 TRBD2 TRBV18 NA TGTGCCAGCTCACTACGGACTAGCGGACTCTACAATGAGCAGTTCTTC CASSLRTSGLYNEQFF
TRBJ2-1 TRBD1 TRBV14 few TGTGCCAGCAGCCAGAGACAGGGGTTGAACAATGAGCAGTTCTTC CASSQRQGLNNEQFF
TRBJ2-7 NA TRBV5-5 NA TGTGCCAGCAGCTACCAACTAGGGATATCCTACGAGCAGTACTTC CASSYQLGISYEQYF
TRBJ1-1 NA TRBV20-1 NA TGCAGTGCTAGAGAAGAGTTGAACACTGAAGCTTTCTTT CSAREELNTEAFF
TRBJ2-1 NA TRBV6-5 many TGTGCCAGCAGTTACCTAAGGGGAAATGAGCAGTTCTTC CASSYLRGNEQFF
TRBJ2-7 NA TRBV12-3/TRBV12-4 few TGTGCCAGCAGTTTATTTCAGGGGATCTCCTACGAGCAGTACTTC CASSLFQGISYEQYF
TRBJ2-1 TRBD2 TRBV29-1 few TGCAGCGTCGATGGGGCGGGAGGCGGTTTCTTC CSVDGAGGGFF
TRBJ2-1 TRBD2 TRBV12-3/TRBV12-4 NA TGTGCCAGCAGTGGGGGGACCACTAGCGCCTCCTACAATGAGCAGTTCTTC CASSGGTTSASYNEQFF
TRBJ2-1 NA TRBV5-1 NA TGCGCCAGCAGCTTGATTTCGAGCGGCGATGAGCAGTTCTTC CASSLISSGDEQFF
TRBJ2-1 TRBD1 TRBV20-1 few TGCAGTGCGCCTGGACAGGGAGTCTATGAGCAGTTCTTC CSAPGQGVYEQFF
TRBJ2-1 NA TRBV28 many TGTGCCAGCAGTTTTTCCGGCCCAAGCTCCTACAATGAGCAGTTCTTC CASSFSGPSSYNEQFF
TRBJ2-7 NA TRBV7-2 NA TGTGCCAGCAGCTCCCCGGGCCCTAGCTCCTACGAGCAGTACTTC CASSSPGPSSYEQYF